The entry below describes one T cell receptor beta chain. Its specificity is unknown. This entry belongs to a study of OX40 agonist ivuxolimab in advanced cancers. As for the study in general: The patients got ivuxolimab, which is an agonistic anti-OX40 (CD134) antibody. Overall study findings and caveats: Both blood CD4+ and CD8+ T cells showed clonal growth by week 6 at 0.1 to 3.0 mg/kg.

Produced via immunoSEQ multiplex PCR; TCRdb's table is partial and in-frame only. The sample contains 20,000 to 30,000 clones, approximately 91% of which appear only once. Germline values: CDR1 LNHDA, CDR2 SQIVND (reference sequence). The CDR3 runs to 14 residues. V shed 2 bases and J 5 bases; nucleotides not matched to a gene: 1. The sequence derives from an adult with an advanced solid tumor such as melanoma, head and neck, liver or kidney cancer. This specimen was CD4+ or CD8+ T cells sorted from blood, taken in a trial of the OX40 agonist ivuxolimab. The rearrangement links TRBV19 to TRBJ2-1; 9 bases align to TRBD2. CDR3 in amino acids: CASSIRLADNEQFF. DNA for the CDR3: TGTGCCAGTAGTATACGACTAGCGGACAATGAGCAGTTCTTC.